One sample yielded the 7 T cell receptor beta chains listed below, sequenced in a study of shared clonotypes between healthy human individuals. Sequenced by immunoSEQ multiplex PCR; TCRdb stores in-frame clones only, minus some. The sample yields about 960,000 clones, approximately 80% seen once. The material sequenced was memory CD4+ T cells sorted from blood. As to subset: CD45RA-negative fraction. The receptor source for this set is a man aged 18 to 29 in good health.

This clone has ten or more counts. V and J are TRBV5-4 and TRBJ2-3, with 10 nucleotides matching TRBD2. This CDR3 contains 17 residues. Unmatched junction bases numbered 10, after V lost 4 bases and J lost 2 bases. Germline V gene sequence: CDR1 SGHNT, CDR2 YYREEE (reference sequence). The chain's CDR3 is CASSPGLALRNTDTQYF. The DNA of the CDR3 is TGTGCCAGCAGCCCGGGACTAGCGCTACGCAACACAGATACGCAGTATTTT.

V and J are TRBV28 and TRBJ2-7; perhaps TRBD1 as D (6 bases). The CDR3 is 14 amino acids. Trimming pared 5 bases from V and 9 bases from J, leaving 20 bases between. The germline CDR1 and CDR2 sequences are MDHEN and SYDVKM. The CDR3 DNA reads as TGTGCCAGCAGTCCGAATCCCCACCAGGGGTGGCAGTACTTC. Protein product: CASSPNPHQGWQYF.

In nucleotides, the CDR3 is TGCGCCAGCACCATAGCGGGCACAGATACGCAGTATTTT. Translating gives CASTIAGTDTQYF. The gene calls are TRBV5-1 and TRBJ2-3, with D perhaps matching TRBD2 (6 bases). V gave up 6 bases and J gave up 1 base, with 9 bases separating them. The CDR3 is 13 amino acids. Germline V CDR1 and CDR2: SGHRS, YFSETQ.

The rearrangement joins TRBV18 to TRBJ2-7; D is undetermined. This CDR3 has 12 amino acids. The V gene's germline CDR1 is KGHSH and CDR2 LQKENI. Trimming left V 4 bases short and J 8 bases short, with 12 bases between. Here the CDR3 reads CASSLGPIQQYF. The CDR3 DNA reads as TGTGCCAGCTCACTTGGGCCAATCCAGCAGTACTTC.

This chain links TRBV4-3 with TRBJ2-3; 9 bases map to TRBD1. The CDR3 length is 15 residues. V was pared by 3 bases and J by 3 bases, with 4 bases of the junction left unmatched. The V gene's germline CDR1 is LGHNA and CDR2 YSLEER. The CDR3 loop reads CASSQEDRGTDTQYF. CDR3 in DNA: TGCGCCAGCAGCCAGGAGGACAGGGGTACAGATACGCAGTATTTT.

V usage is TRBV7-9 and J usage is TRBJ2-3; D is perhaps TRBD1 or TRBD2 (5 bases each). Trimming cost V 0 bases and J 7 bases, with 14 bases left between them. This CDR3 is 15 amino acids long. Germline CDR1 SEHNR, CDR2 FQNEAQ (reference sequence). CDR3 amino acids: CASSLAGTARNTQYF. DNA for the CDR3: TGTGCCAGCAGCTTAGCGGGGACGGCGCGAAATACGCAGTATTTT.

This clone was picked up a small number of times. Here the CDR3 reads CASSPRWGREKLFF. In DNA form, the CDR3 reads TGTGCCAGCAGTCCCCGATGGGGTAGGGAAAAACTGTTTTTT. The V and J genes are TRBV6-5 and TRBJ1-4, with no clear D. Germline V gives CDR1 MNHEY, CDR2 SVGAGI. The V gene lost 5 bases and the J gene lost 8 bases, with 15 bases spanning the gap. The CDR3 is made up of 14 amino acids.